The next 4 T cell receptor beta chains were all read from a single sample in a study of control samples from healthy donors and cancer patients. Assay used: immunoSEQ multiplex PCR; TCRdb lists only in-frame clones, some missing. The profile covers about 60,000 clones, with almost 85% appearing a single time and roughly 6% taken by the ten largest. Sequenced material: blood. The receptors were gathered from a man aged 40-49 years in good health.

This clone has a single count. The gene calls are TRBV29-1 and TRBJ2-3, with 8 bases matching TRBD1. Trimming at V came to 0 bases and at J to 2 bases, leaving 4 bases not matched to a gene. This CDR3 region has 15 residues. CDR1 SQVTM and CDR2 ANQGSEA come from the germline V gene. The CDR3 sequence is CSVEDTGGVTDTQYF. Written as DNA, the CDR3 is TGCAGCGTTGAAGACACAGGGGGAGTCACAGATACGCAGTATTTT.

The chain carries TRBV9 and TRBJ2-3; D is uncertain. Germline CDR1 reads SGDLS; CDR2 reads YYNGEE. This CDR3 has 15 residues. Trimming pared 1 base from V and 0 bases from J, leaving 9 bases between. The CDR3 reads CASSVFTASTDTQYF. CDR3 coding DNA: TGTGCCAGCAGCGTATTTACAGCTAGCACAGATACGCAGTATTTT. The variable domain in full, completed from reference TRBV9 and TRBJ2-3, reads DSGVTQTPKHLITATGQRVTLRCSPRSGDLSVYWYQQSLDQGLQFLIQYYNGEERAKGNILERFSAQQFPDLHSELNLSSLELGDSALYFCASSVFTASTDTQYFGPGTRLTVL.

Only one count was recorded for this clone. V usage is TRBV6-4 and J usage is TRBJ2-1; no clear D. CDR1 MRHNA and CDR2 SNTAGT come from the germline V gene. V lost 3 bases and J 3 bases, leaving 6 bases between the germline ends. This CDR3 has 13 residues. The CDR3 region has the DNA TGTGCCAGCAGTGAGGCTAGCTACAATGAGCAGTTCTTC. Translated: CASSEASYNEQFF.

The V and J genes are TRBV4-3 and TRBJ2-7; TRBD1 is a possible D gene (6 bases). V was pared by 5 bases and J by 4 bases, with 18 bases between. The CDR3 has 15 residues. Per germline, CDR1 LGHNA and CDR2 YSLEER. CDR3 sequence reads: CASSLNRDKTYEQYF. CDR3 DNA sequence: TGCGCCAGCAGCTTGAACCGGGACAAAACATACGAGCAGTACTTC.